This TCR beta chain was recovered during a study of chemoradiotherapy in HPV16-positive cancers. Study information: Functional T-cell assays on a couple of HPV16-positive patients' cells defined candidate HPV-specific clones and common TCR motifs. General study findings and limits: HPV-responsive T-cell expansion during chemoradiotherapy was linked to improved recurrence-free survival in HPV16-positive patients.

Measured with immunoSEQ multiplex PCR; TCRdb has only the in-frame clones, and not every one. The sample lists approximately 12,000 clones, around 85% occurring once. Between the trimmed V and J ends, which lost 5 bases and 3 bases, there was a span of 20 bases. The germline V gene has CDR1 MDHEN and CDR2 SYDVKM. The CDR3 totals 17 residues. A word on this clone: What it recognizes is unknown.

Material: blood, obtained from a patient who underwent chemoradiotherapy. The source of this sequence is a human donor with HPV-associated anogenital cancer. The chain recombines TRBV28 with TRBJ1-5, with unresolved D. CDR3 DNA sequence: TGTGCCAGCAGTGCTCCTTATTATATCGACCCCAATCAGCCCCAGCATTTT. Its protein product is CASSAPYYIDPNQPQHF.